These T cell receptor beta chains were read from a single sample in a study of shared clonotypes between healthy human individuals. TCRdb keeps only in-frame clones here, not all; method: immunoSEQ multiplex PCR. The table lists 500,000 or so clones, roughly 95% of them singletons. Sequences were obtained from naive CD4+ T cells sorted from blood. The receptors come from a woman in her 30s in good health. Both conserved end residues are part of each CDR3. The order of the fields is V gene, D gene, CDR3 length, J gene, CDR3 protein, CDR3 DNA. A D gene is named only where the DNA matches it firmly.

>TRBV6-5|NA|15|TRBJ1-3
CASSYSSWGGNTIYF
TGTGCCAGCAGTTACTCTAGCTGGGGTGGAAACACCATATATTTT
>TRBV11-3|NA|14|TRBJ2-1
CASSLGPPYNEQFF
TGTGCCAGCAGCTTAGGCCCCCCCTACAATGAGCAGTTCTTC
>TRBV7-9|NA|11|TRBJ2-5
CASSSAGAQYF
TGTGCCAGCAGCTCAGCCGGGGCCCAGTACTTC
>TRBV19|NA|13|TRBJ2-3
CAVKDRNTDTQYF
TGTGCCGTAAAGGACAGAAACACAGATACGCAGTATTTT
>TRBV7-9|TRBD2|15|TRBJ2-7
CASSLYSGRGDEQYF
TGTGCCAGCAGCCTCTATAGCGGGAGAGGAGACGAGCAGTACTTC
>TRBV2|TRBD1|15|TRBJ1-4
CASSEDRGTNEKLFF
TGTGCCAGCAGTGAAGACAGGGGTACTAATGAAAAACTGTTTTTT
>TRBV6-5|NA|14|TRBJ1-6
CASSFRQPNSPLHF
TGTGCCAGCAGTTTTCGACAGCCAAATTCACCCCTCCACTTT
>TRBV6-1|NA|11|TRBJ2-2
CASSWTGELFF
TGTGCCAGCAGTTGGACCGGGGAGCTGTTTTTT
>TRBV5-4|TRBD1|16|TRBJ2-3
CASSSGTAISTDTQYF
TGTGCCAGCAGCTCGGGGACAGCGATTAGCACAGATACGCAGTATTTT
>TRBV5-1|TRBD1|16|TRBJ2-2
CASSQRDRGVTGELFF
TGCGCCAGCAGCCAGCGGGACAGGGGAGTGACCGGGGAGCTGTTTTTT
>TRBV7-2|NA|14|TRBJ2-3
CASRRMGGGDTQYF
TGTGCCAGCAGACGGATGGGTGGAGGAGATACGCAGTATTTT